The next 29 T cell receptor beta chains were all read from a single sample in a study of T-cell memory formation after mild COVID-19. TCRdb re-called the 5' RACE reads through MiXCR, storing one row per CDR3 protein. The sample comprises 250,000 to 350,000 distinct CDR3 sequences, approximately 15% of which are singletons, and approximately 23% rests with the top ten. Sequencing input: PBMCs or a T cell subset sorted from them (not recorded which). The receptors were sampled from a young man who had mild COVID-19 (a few samples of this study predate the infection). Cell type and time point are not known.

The chain carries TRBV6-2 or TRBV6-3 and TRBJ1-4; no firm D call. The V gene lost 5 bases and the J gene lost 16 bases, with 17 bases spanning the gap. This CDR3 is built from 12 residues. The V gene's germline CDR1 is MNHEY and CDR2 SVGEGT. The CDR3 sequence is CASSDGLYGEFF. The CDR3 nucleotides are TGTGCCAGCAGTGACGGACTCTACGGGGAGTTTTTT.

The chain uses TRBV4-2 and TRBJ2-3; no clear D. V dropped 4 bases and J dropped 6 bases, with 11 bases sitting between them. CDR1 and CDR2 (germline): LGHNA, YNFKEQ. The CDR3 contains 13 residues. The CDR3 spells CASSPGGRDTQYF. CDR3 sequence (DNA): TGTGCCAGCAGCCCCGGTGGTCGCGATACGCAGTATTTT.

This chain links TRBV4-3 with TRBJ2-3, with 7 nucleotides matching TRBD2. Germline assignment: CDR1 LGHNA and CDR2 YSLEER. V shed 3 bases, J shed 6 bases, and the junction held 3 bases outside the gene matches. CDR3 length: 13 amino acids. In DNA, the CDR3 is TGCGCCAGCAGCCAGGAGCGGGGTGATACGCAGTATTTT. It codes for CASSQERGDTQYF.

In this sample, this clonotype turned up a few times. V and J are TRBV24-1 and TRBJ2-3, with 9 bases that match TRBD2. From germline, CDR1 is KGHDR and CDR2 SFDVKD. The CDR3 is 17 amino acids. Trimming removed 2 bases from V and 0 bases from J; junction bases left unmatched: 5. CDR3 bases: TGTGCCACCAGTGATTCCCTAGCGGGGTTTAGCACAGATACGCAGTATTTT. Protein product: CATSDSLAGFSTDTQYF.

The J gene is TRBJ2-3, the V gene TRBV3-1; TRBD2 matches 8 bases. This CDR3 contains 17 residues. Unmatched junction bases numbered 11, after V lost 3 bases and J lost 3 bases. Germline V gene sequence: CDR1 LGHDT, CDR2 YNNKEL (reference sequence). For the CDR3, the DNA is TGTGCCAGCAGCCACGGGGTCTCGAGCGGGGGAACAGATACGCAGTATTTT. Protein: CASSHGVSSGGTDTQYF.

This clonotype was detected only a few times. The V and J genes are TRBV7-9 and TRBJ2-1, with D uncertain. This CDR3 contains 14 residues. Trimming took 0 bases from V and 7 from J, leaving 10 bases between them. Germline assignment: CDR1 SEHNR and CDR2 FQNEAQ (reference sequence). The CDR3 sequence: CASSLARTPNEQFF. The CDR3 DNA sequence: TGTGCCAGCAGCTTAGCCAGAACTCCTAATGAGCAGTTCTTC.

Only a few counts were recorded for this clonotype. This chain connects TRBV7-6 to TRBJ2-7; tentatively, D is TRBD2 (5 bases). Trimming took off 5 bases at V and 5 bases at J, with 16 bases between the two ends. CDR3 length equals 14 residues. Per the germline V gene, CDR1 is SGHVS and CDR2 is FNYEAQ. Here the CDR3 DNA reads TGTGCCAGCAGCGAACGGGATGCCGGGGACGAGCAGTACTTC. Protein product: CASSERDAGDEQYF.

The genes are TRBV5-1 and TRBJ2-1; possibly TRBD2 for D (6 bases). The CDR3 covers 15 residues. The germline CDR1 and CDR2 sequences are SGHRS and YFSETQ. Trimming removed 7 bases at V and 2 bases at J, with 16 bases between. CDR3 sequence reads: CASRGTGVAYNEQFF. The CDR3 nucleotides read TGCGCCAGCCGGGGGACGGGGGTGGCCTACAATGAGCAGTTCTTC. Using reference TRBV5-1 and TRBJ2-1 for the parts outside the CDR3, the full variable domain is KAGVTQTPRYLIKTRGQQVTLSCSPISGHRSVSWYQQTPGQGLQFLFEYFSETQRNKGNFPGRFSGRQFSNSRSEMNVSTLELGDSALYLCASRGTGVAYNEQFFGPGTRLTVL.

Notes on this clonotype: At one end the junction does not follow the germline gene, possibly because of a read error. The V and J genes are TRBV30 and TRBJ2-5; 8 bases are shared with TRBD1. Germline V gene data show CDR1 as GTSNPN and CDR2 as SVGIG (reference sequence). The CDR3 runs to 12 residues. This chain's CDR3 is CAWTGGDENQYF. DNA of the CDR3: TGTGCCTGGACAGGGGGCGATGAGAACCAGTACTTC.

This chain links TRBV7-3 with TRBJ2-2; D remains unclear. CDR3 length equals 16 residues. The V gene lost 3 bases and the J gene lost 3 bases, with 14 bases spanning the gap. Germline V gene lookup returns CDR1 SGHTA and CDR2 FQGTGA. Here the CDR3 reads CASSLSAPKDTGELFF. The CDR3 nucleotides are TGTGCCAGCAGCTTGAGCGCACCCAAGGACACCGGGGAGCTGTTTTTT.

This rearrangement joins TRBV5-5 to TRBJ2-7, with D unresolved. V lost 0 bases and J 3 bases, leaving 10 bases between the germline ends. Germline CDR1 reads SGHKS; CDR2 reads YYEKEE (reference sequence). The CDR3 is made up of 14 amino acids. This CDR3 reads CASSLDPSIYEQYF. For the CDR3, the DNA is TGTGCCAGCAGCTTGGACCCCTCTATCTACGAGCAGTACTTC.

Here the CDR3 DNA reads TGCGCCAGCAGGAGAACCGGGAGCGACGGGGAGACCCAGTACTTC. The encoded protein is CASRRTGSDGETQYF. The chain uses TRBV5-1 and TRBJ2-5; maybe TRBD2 (6 bases). The V and J ends lost 5 bases and 5 bases respectively, with 19 bases between them. Germline CDR1 SGHRS, CDR2 YFSETQ. The CDR3 sequence is 15 residues long. The full variable domain, with the rest looked up from reference TRBV5-1 and TRBJ2-5, is KAGVTQTPRYLIKTRGQQVTLSCSPISGHRSVSWYQQTPGQGLQFLFEYFSETQRNKGNFPGRFSGRQFSNSRSEMNVSTLELGDSALYLCASRRTGSDGETQYFGPGTRLLVL.

In its sample, this clonotype was seen a few times. J is TRBJ2-2 and V is TRBV4-3, with D perhaps being TRBD1 or TRBD2 (5 bases each). Germline V gene lookup returns CDR1 LGHNA and CDR2 YSLEER. The CDR3 spans 17 residues. V dropped 1 base and J dropped 3 bases, with 15 bases sitting between them. The CDR3 spells CASSQGFSGRDTGELFF. CDR3 nucleotides: TGCGCCAGCAGCCAAGGGTTCTCGGGGCGGGACACCGGGGAGCTGTTTTTT.

There are a few counts of this clonotype. The genes are TRBV5-1 and TRBJ1-2; D is unresolved. The germline gives CDR1 SGHRS, CDR2 YFSETQ. The CDR3 contains 13 residues. V was cut by 5 bases and J by 1 base, with 9 bases left in between. The CDR3 spells CASSLTVNYGYTF. DNA of the CDR3: TGCGCCAGCAGTTTGACGGTTAACTATGGCTACACCTTC.

This clonotype occurred many times. The chain uses TRBV7-9 and TRBJ2-1; the D gene is possibly TRBD2 (7 bases). Trimming pared 4 bases from V and 7 bases from J, leaving 20 bases between. The CDR3 sequence is 16 residues long. CDR1 and CDR2 (germline): SEHNR, FQNEAQ (reference sequence). The CDR3 DNA reads TGTGCCAGCAGCTCGAGGGGGGGCCTCGGAGTTAATGAGCAGTTCTTC. This sequence encodes CASSSRGGLGVNEQFF.

The chain combines TRBV5-1 with TRBJ1-1; maybe TRBD1 (6 bases). Trimming removed 0 bases at V and 6 bases at J, with 9 bases between. CDR3 length: 13 residues. Looked up from germline, CDR1 is SGHRS and CDR2 is YFSETQ. CDR3 nucleotide sequence: TGCGCCAGCAGCTTGGCGGGGGCGGCTGAAGCTTTCTTT. Translation: CASSLAGAAEAFF.

This clonotype occurred many times. The rearrangement uses TRBV7-8 and TRBJ2-3, with 7 bases that match TRBD1. Germline loops: CDR1 SGHVS, CDR2 FQNEAQ. This CDR3 contains 15 residues. The V and J ends lost 4 bases and 2 bases, in that order; junction bases with no gene match: 6. The CDR3 region has the DNA TGTGCCAGCAGCTGGAACAGGGGTGACACAGATACGCAGTATTTT. Its translation is CASSWNRGDTDTQYF.

This clonotype was seen a few times. V is TRBV4-3 and J is TRBJ1-1; the match to TRBD1 covers 7 bases. V gave up 3 bases and J gave up 2 bases; unmatched junction bases: 6. This CDR3 contains 15 residues. CDR1 and CDR2 from the germline V gene are LGHNA and YSLEER. CDR3 nucleotide sequence: TGCGCCAGCAGCCACCCGGGACAGACAAACACTGAAGCTTTCTTT. Translating gives CASSHPGQTNTEAFF.

Only a few counts were recorded for this clonotype. The rearrangement joins TRBV5-1 to TRBJ2-3; D ambiguous. V was pared by 2 bases and J by 2 bases, with 6 bases between. The CDR3 extends over 13 amino acids. The germline gives CDR1 SGHRS, CDR2 YFSETQ. The CDR3 reads CASSLQLTDTQYF. The CDR3 nucleotides are TGCGCCAGCAGCTTACAGCTCACAGATACGCAGTATTTT.

The chain links TRBV10-2 to TRBJ1-2; a possible D gene is TRBD1 (5 bases). The germline V gene has CDR1 WSHSY and CDR2 SAAADI. The CDR3 has 15 amino acids. The germline V and J ends were trimmed by 3 bases and 6 bases, with 17 bases remaining between them. The CDR3 coding sequence is TGCGCCAGCAGTGACCCCTCCCGGAGGGGTGATGGCTACACCTTC. The encoded protein is CASSDPSRRGDGYTF.

The chain combines TRBV5-4 with TRBJ2-6; unclear D gene. The CDR3 loop spans 17 amino acids. Germline V gives CDR1 SGHNT, CDR2 YYREEE (reference sequence). V lost 4 bases and J 1 base, leaving 15 bases between the germline ends. As DNA, the CDR3 is TGTGCCAGCAGCCCGCCGGACGGGTTGTCTGGGGCCAACGTCCTGACTTTC. Its translation: CASSPPDGLSGANVLTF.

The gene calls are TRBV18 and TRBJ2-1; 7 nucleotides line up with TRBD1. This CDR3 spans 14 amino acids. Per the germline V gene, CDR1 is KGHSH and CDR2 is LQKENI. Trimming cost V 5 bases and J 8 bases; bases outside gene matches: 9. The CDR3 bases are TGTGCCAGCTCATCCGACAGGGTACGGGATGAGCAGTTCTTC. Translating gives CASSSDRVRDEQFF.

In this sample, this clonotype turned up a few times. This chain links TRBV5-1 with TRBJ2-2; maybe TRBD2 (5 bases). This CDR3 has 16 amino acids. Between the trimmed V and J ends, which lost 0 bases and 3 bases, there was a span of 12 bases. Germline CDR1 is SGHRS and CDR2 is YFSETQ. CDR3 bases: TGCGCCAGCAGCTTGGGCCCCGGGGAGCACACCGGGGAGCTGTTTTTT. It specifies CASSLGPGEHTGELFF.

This clonotype turned up a few times. The chain joins TRBV7-9 to TRBJ1-1; D uncertain. Per the germline V gene, CDR1 is SEHNR and CDR2 is FQNEAQ (reference sequence). The CDR3 spans 14 residues. V dropped 1 base and J dropped 3 bases, with 9 bases sitting between them. The CDR3 nucleotides are TGTGCCAGCAGCTTAGTGGGTCAGGACACTGAAGCTTTCTTT. Translation gives CASSLVGQDTEAFF. Together with reference TRBV7-9 and TRBJ1-1, the CDR3 gives the full variable domain: DTGVSQNPRHKITKRGQNVTFRCDPISEHNRLYWYRQTLGQGPEFLTYFQNEAQLEKSRLLSDRFSAERPKGSFSTLEIQRTEQGDSAMYLCASSLVGQDTEAFFGQGTRLTVV.

The chain joins TRBV27 to TRBJ2-7; 9 nucleotides align to TRBD1. CDR3 size: 16 residues. In germline, CDR1 is MNHEY, CDR2 SMNVEV (reference sequence). J was trimmed by 5 bases and V by 3 bases; bases with no gene match: 11. This CDR3 is CASSLPNRGLGHEQYV. The CDR3 bases are TGTGCCAGCAGTTTGCCGAACAGGGGGCTAGGGCACGAGCAGTACGTC.

The V gene is TRBV5-1, the J gene TRBJ1-1; D possibly corresponds to TRBD1 (6 bases). Trimming stripped 2 bases from V and 7 bases from J, with 24 bases between. The CDR3 is 17 residues long. The germline CDR1 and CDR2 sequences are SGHRS and YFSETQ. CDR3 protein: CASSFRGPREFADEAFF. DNA for the CDR3: TGCGCCAGCAGCTTCAGGGGCCCCAGGGAGTTTGCTGATGAAGCTTTCTTT. The full variable domain, rest sourced from reference TRBV5-1 and TRBJ1-1, is KAGVTQTPRYLIKTRGQQVTLSCSPISGHRSVSWYQQTPGQGLQFLFEYFSETQRNKGNFPGRFSGRQFSNSRSEMNVSTLELGDSALYLCASSFRGPREFADEAFFGQGTRLTVV.

This clonotype was observed a handful of times. The chain carries TRBV28 and TRBJ1-2; 7 bases agree with TRBD1. Germline lookup yields CDR1 MDHEN and CDR2 SYDVKM. The CDR3 is 13 amino acids. V lost 4 bases to trimming and J lost 7 bases; unmatched junction nucleotides: 6. For the CDR3, the DNA is TGTGCCAGCAGTTGGGACAGCCGCTTTGGCTACACCTTC. Translated: CASSWDSRFGYTF.

The chain employs TRBV6-6 and TRBJ2-1, with a weak D call TRBD1 (5 bases). Trimming took 6 bases from V and 6 from J, leaving 18 bases between them. The CDR3 is made up of 15 amino acids. The germline gives CDR1 MNHNY, CDR2 SVGAGI (reference sequence). CDR3 sequence: CASSPRVLSGNEQFF. DNA for the CDR3: TGTGCCAGCAGCCCCAGGGTCTTATCGGGCAATGAGCAGTTCTTC.

The rearrangement uses TRBV9 and TRBJ1-4; tentative D call: TRBD1 (5 bases). V was cut by 3 bases and J by 3 bases, with 15 bases left in between. Per the germline V gene, CDR1 is SGDLS and CDR2 is YYNGEE. CDR3 length: 16 amino acids. The CDR3 DNA reads as TGTGCCAGCAGCGGTTGGGGGGATTTCGCTAATGAAAAACTGTTTTTT. This sequence encodes CASSGWGDFANEKLFF.